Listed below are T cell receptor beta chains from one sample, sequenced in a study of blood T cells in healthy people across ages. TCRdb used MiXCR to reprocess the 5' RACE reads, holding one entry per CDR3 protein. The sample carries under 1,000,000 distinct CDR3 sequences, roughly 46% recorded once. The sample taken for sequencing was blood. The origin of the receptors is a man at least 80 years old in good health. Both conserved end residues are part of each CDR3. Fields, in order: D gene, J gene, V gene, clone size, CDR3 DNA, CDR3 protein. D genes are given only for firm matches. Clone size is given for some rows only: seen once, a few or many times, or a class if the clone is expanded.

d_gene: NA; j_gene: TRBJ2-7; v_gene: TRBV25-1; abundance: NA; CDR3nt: TGTGCCAGCAGTGTGGGAGGGGACAGGTCTCCCTACGAGCAGTACTTC; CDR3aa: CASSVGGDRSPYEQYF
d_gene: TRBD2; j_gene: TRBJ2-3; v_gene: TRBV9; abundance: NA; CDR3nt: TGTGCCAGCAGCGTAGAGTTTCTAGCGGGAGCAGATACGCAATATTTT; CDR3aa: CASSVEFLAGADTQYF
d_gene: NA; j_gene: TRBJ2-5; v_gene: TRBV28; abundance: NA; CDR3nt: TGTGCCAGCTCGACTCGACAAGAGACCCAGTACTTC; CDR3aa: CASSTRQETQYF
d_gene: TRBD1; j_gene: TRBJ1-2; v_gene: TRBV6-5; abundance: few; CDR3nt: TGTGCCAGCAGTTCCCTAGGGGGCGCGCCCTATGGCTACACCTTC; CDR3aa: CASSSLGGAPYGYTF
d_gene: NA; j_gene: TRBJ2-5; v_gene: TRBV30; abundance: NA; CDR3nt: TGTGCCTGGAGTTGGGCTGGCGAGACCCAGTACTTC; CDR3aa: CAWSWAGETQYF
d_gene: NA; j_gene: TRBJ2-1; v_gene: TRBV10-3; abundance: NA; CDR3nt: TGTGCCATCAGGCCGGGGCCTAGCTCCTACAATGAGCAGTTCTTC; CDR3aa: CAIRPGPSSYNEQFF
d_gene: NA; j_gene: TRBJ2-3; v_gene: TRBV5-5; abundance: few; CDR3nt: TGTGCCAGCAGCCGGGTTCGCGATTCTACGCAGTATTTT; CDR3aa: CASSRVRDSTQYF
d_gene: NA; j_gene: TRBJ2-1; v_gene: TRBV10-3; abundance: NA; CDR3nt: TGTGCCATCAGTGATCCGGCGGTAGCACCGGCGGGGGCCAATGAGCAGTTCTTC; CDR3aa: CAISDPAVAPAGANEQFF
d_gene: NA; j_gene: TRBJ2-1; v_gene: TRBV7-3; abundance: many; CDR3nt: TGTGCCAGCAGCCCTCGAGTAGCCCTATCGCCTGAGCAGTTCTTC; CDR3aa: CASSPRVALSPEQFF
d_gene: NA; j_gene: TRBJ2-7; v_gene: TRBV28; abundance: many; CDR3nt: TGTGCCAGCAGCCCGCCGACCCCCTACGAGCAGTACTTC; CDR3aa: CASSPPTPYEQYF
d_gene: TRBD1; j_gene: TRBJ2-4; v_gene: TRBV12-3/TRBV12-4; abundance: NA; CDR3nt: TGTGCCAGCAGTCTGACAGGGCAGGTATTCGGGGACATTCAGTACTTC; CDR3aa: CASSLTGQVFGDIQYF
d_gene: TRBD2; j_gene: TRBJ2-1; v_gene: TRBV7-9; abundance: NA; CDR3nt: TGTGCCAGCAGCAAAACAAGCGGGGGCCTTCTAAGCTCCTACAATGAGCAGTTCTTC; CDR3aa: CASSKTSGGLLSSYNEQFF
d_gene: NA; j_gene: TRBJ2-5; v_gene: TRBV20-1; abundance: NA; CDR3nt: TGCAGTGCTCCCGAGATCTCTAGCGCCGATGAGACCCAGTACTTC; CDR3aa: CSAPEISSADETQYF
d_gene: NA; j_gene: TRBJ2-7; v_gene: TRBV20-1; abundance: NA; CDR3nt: TGCAGTGCTATTGTAGGAGCCTACGAGCAGTACTTC; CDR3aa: CSAIVGAYEQYF
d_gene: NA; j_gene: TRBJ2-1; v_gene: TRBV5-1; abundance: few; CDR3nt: TGCGCCAGCAGCCCAGGACACAACAATGAGCAGTTCTTC; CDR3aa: CASSPGHNNEQFF